This entry lists 7 T cell receptor beta chains sequenced from one sample in a study of T cell responses to AZD1222 COVID-19 vaccine. Method: immunoSEQ multiplex PCR; TCRdb's copy keeps in-frame clones and lacks some. The sample shows 100,000 or so clones, about 90% of them seen only once. Sequenced here: peripheral blood, sampled 28 days after the second AZD1222 dose. Receptor source: an adult who received the AZD1222 COVID-19 vaccine.

The V call is TRBV6-5, the J call TRBJ1-1; D uncertain. There are 14 residues in the CDR3. Germline V lookup: CDR1 MNHEY, CDR2 SVGAGI. V lost 4 bases and J 0 bases, leaving 9 bases between the germline ends. The CDR3 coding sequence is TGTGCCAGCAGTTCACTGGACTTGAACACTGAAGCTTTCTTT. Translation: CASSSLDLNTEAFF.

J is TRBJ1-4 and V is TRBV19; D is ambiguous. V lost 4 bases to trimming and J lost 4 bases, with 22 bases between them. CDR3 length equals 18 residues. Germline loops: CDR1 LNHDA, CDR2 SQIVND (reference sequence). CDR3 amino acids: CASSKDTPSGVGNEKLFF. DNA for the CDR3: TGTGCCAGTAGTAAAGACACCCCGTCCGGGGTGGGTAATGAAAAACTGTTTTTT. The full variable domain, in which reference TRBV19 and TRBJ1-4 provide the parts outside the CDR3, is DGGITQSPKYLFRKEGQNVTLSCEQNLNHDAMYWYRQDPGQGLRLIYYSQIVNDFQKGDIAEGYSVSREKKESFPLTVTSAQKNPTAFYLCASSKDTPSGVGNEKLFFGSGTQLSVL.

V gene TRBV5-8 combines with J gene TRBJ1-1; 7 nucleotides agree with TRBD1. There are 18 residues in the CDR3. Looked up from germline, CDR1 is SGHTS and CDR2 is YDEGEE. V shed 0 bases, J shed 0 bases, and the junction held 11 bases outside the gene matches. The CDR3 coding sequence is TGTGCCAGCAGCTTGGTGAAAATCCCAGGGGGGGTGAACACTGAAGCTTTCTTT. Residues: CASSLVKIPGGVNTEAFF.

This chain links TRBV5-1 with TRBJ2-7, with a weak D call TRBD2 (5 bases). This CDR3 comprises 13 residues. The ends were cut back, 0 bases at V and 7 bases at J, with 11 bases in the middle. Germline V gene data show CDR1 as SGHRS and CDR2 as YFSETQ. CDR3 coding DNA: TGCGCCAGCAGCTTGGGACAACCGGGAGAGCAGTACTTC. Residues: CASSLGQPGEQYF.

The chain employs TRBV2 and TRBJ1-3; D is undetermined. Trimming shortened V by 1 base and J by 4 bases, and 11 bases separated the two germline ends. Germline CDR1 reads SNHLY; CDR2 reads FYNNEI. CDR3 size: 15 residues. CDR3 region: CASSEVGSGGNTIYF. The CDR3 coding sequence is TGTGCCAGCAGTGAAGTTGGGTCAGGAGGAAACACCATATATTTT.

On this clone itself: Other nucleotide sequences in the sample specify the same CDR3. The rearrangement joins TRBV24-1 to TRBJ1-1, with 7 positions matching TRBD1. V lost 2 bases to trimming and J lost 3 bases; unmatched junction nucleotides: 5. Germline V CDR1 and CDR2: KGHDR, SFDVKD. CDR3 length: 15 residues. The CDR3 bases are TGTGCCACCAGTGATTCCCGACAGGGTGACACTGAAGCTTTCTTT. As protein: CATSDSRQGDTEAFF.

As for this clone: One junction end does not reproduce the germline sequence, and a read error may be involved. The CDR3 reads CASSLTPNTGELFF. As DNA, the CDR3 is TGTGCTAGCAGCTTGACACCTAACACCGGGGAGCTGTTTTTT. The chain uses TRBV7-7 and TRBJ2-2, with unresolved D. From germline, CDR1 is SSHAT and CDR2 FNYEAQ (reference sequence). CDR3 length: 14 amino acids.